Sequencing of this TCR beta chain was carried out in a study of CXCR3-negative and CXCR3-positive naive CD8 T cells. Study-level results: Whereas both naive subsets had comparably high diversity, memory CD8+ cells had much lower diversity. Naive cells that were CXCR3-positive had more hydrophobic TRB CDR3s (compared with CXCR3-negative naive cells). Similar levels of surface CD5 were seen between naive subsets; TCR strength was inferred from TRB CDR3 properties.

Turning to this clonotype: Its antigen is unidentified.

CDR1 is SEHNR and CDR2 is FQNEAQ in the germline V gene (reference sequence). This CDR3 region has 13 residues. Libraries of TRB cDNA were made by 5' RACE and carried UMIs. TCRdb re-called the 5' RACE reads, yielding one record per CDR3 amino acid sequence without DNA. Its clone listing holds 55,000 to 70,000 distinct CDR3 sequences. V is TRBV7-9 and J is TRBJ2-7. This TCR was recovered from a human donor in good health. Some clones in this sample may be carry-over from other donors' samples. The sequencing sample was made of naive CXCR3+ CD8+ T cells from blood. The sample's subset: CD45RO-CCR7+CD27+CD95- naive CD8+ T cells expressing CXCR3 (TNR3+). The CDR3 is CASSLPASYEQYF.